These 30 T cell receptor beta chains came from one sample sequenced in a study of beta chain features in type 1 diabetes. cDNA synthesis used the whole RNA isolate, giving expressed TCRB sequences. Sequencing was performed with immunoSEQ multiplex PCR; in TCRdb, only in-frame clones are kept and a portion is missing. The table lists 900,000 or so clones, 15% to 20% of them singletons. The sequenced sample was naive CD4+ T cells from blood. The receptors stem from a woman aged 18-30 years in good health.

This clone occurred a few times. V usage is TRBV7-2 and J usage is TRBJ1-2; D not resolved. Trimming took 1 base from V and 0 from J, leaving 12 bases between them. There are 16 residues in the CDR3. The germline V gene has CDR1 SGHTA and CDR2 FQGNSA. The CDR3 DNA follows: TGTGCCAGCAGCTTAGTGCATCCTCCAGCTAACTATGGCTACACCTTC. Residues: CASSLVHPPANYGYTF.

The chain combines TRBV27 with TRBJ2-5; D uncertain. V was clipped by 3 bases and J by 5 bases, with 10 bases between them. Germline values: CDR1 MNHEY, CDR2 SMNVEV (reference sequence). This CDR3 region has 13 residues. CDR3 DNA: TGTGCCAGCAGTTTTAGGGTCGCTGAGACCCAGTACTTC. Translation gives CASSFRVAETQYF.

This chain joins TRBV7-9 and TRBJ2-1; TRBD2 is a possible D gene (5 bases). In germline, CDR1 is SEHNR, CDR2 FQNEAQ (reference sequence). The V and J ends lost 1 base and 6 bases respectively, with 10 bases between them. The CDR3 loop spans 14 amino acids. The CDR3 loop reads CASSLGGFGNEQFF. The CDR3 nucleotides are TGTGCCAGCAGCTTAGGCGGGTTCGGCAATGAGCAGTTCTTC.

The V and J genes are TRBV28 and TRBJ2-1; tentative D call: TRBD1 (6 bases). The CDR3 covers 15 residues. Deletions cut 6 bases from V and 6 bases from J, with 18 bases between. Germline loops: CDR1 MDHEN, CDR2 SYDVKM. CDR3 bases: TGTGCCAGCAGCCCCAGGGGAAAGGCCATCAATGAGCAGTTCTTC. Its translation is CASSPRGKAINEQFF.

This clone has just a few counts. The chain combines TRBV5-6 with TRBJ1-1; D remains ambiguous. V was trimmed by 4 bases and J by 7 bases, leaving 17 bases between them. The CDR3 spans 14 residues. Germline lookup yields CDR1 SGHDT and CDR2 YYEEEE. CDR3 coding DNA: TGTGCCAGCAGCGTAGTTCCGGGTCGGGTTGAAGCTTTCTTT. Protein sequence: CASSVVPGRVEAFF.

The chain couples TRBV5-6 to TRBJ2-1; weak D call: TRBD1 (5 bases). The CDR3 consists of 13 residues. The germline gives CDR1 SGHDT, CDR2 YYEEEE. V gave up 3 bases and J gave up 2 bases, with 6 bases separating them. CDR3 amino acids: CASSSDTYNEQFF. The CDR3 DNA sequence: TGTGCCAGCAGCTCGGACACCTACAATGAGCAGTTCTTC.

This chain uses TRBV29-1 with TRBJ2-3; the D gene is possibly TRBD2 (5 bases). Germline V gene data show CDR1 as SQVTM and CDR2 as ANQGSEA. Deletions cut 5 bases from V and 2 bases from J, with 11 bases between. CDR3 length: 13 residues. The CDR3 region has the DNA TGCAGCGTTCGCGGGCGGATCACAGATACGCAGTATTTT. Amino acid sequence: CSVRGRITDTQYF.

The chain recombines TRBV6-6 with TRBJ1-2; weak D call: TRBD1 (5 bases). V was clipped by 6 bases and J by 0 bases, with 11 bases between them. The CDR3 extends over 14 amino acids. CDR1 and CDR2 from the germline V gene are MNHNY and SVGAGI (reference sequence). The CDR3 region is CASSDRITNYGYTF. The CDR3 nucleotides are TGTGCCAGCAGCGACAGAATAACTAACTATGGCTACACCTTC.

The chain employs TRBV2 and TRBJ2-5; perhaps TRBD1 as D (5 bases). This CDR3 region has 16 residues. V was pared by 8 bases and J by 1 base, with 20 bases between. The germline V gene encodes CDR1 SNHLY and CDR2 FYNNEI. CDR3 sequence reads: CASRKGGPGFQETQYF. DNA for the CDR3: TGTGCCAGCCGCAAGGGCGGTCCAGGGTTCCAAGAGACCCAGTACTTC. The full variable domain, its missing parts supplied by reference TRBV2 and TRBJ2-5, is EPEVTQTPSHQVTQMGQEVILRCVPISNHLYFYWYRQILGQKVEFLVSFYNNEISEKSEIFDDQFSVERPDGSNFTLKIRSTKLEDSAMYFCASRKGGPGFQETQYFGPGTRLLVL.

V is TRBV6-5 and J is TRBJ2-1; 9 bases map to TRBD2. V shed 5 bases and J 8 bases; nucleotides not matched to a gene: 10. Germline V lookup: CDR1 MNHEY, CDR2 SVGAGI. The CDR3 spans 15 residues. The CDR3, as DNA: TGTGCCAGCAGTCTAGCGGGGTCGAAGTCCGATGAGCAGTTCTTC. Translated, it gives CASSLAGSKSDEQFF.

A few counts support this clone. The chain joins TRBV7-2 to TRBJ2-2; D perhaps matches TRBD2 (6 bases). The CDR3 loop spans 15 amino acids. Trimming left V 5 bases short and J 7 bases short, with 17 bases between. Germline CDR1 reads SGHTA; CDR2 reads FQGNSA. This CDR3 is CASSPLLARVGELFF. Written as DNA, the CDR3 is TGTGCCAGCAGCCCACTACTAGCTAGGGTCGGGGAGCTGTTTTTT.

The V gene is TRBV29-1, the J gene TRBJ2-5, with D uncertain. The CDR3 runs to 13 residues. The germline gives CDR1 SQVTM, CDR2 ANQGSEA. Trimming pared 3 bases from V and 2 bases from J, leaving 10 bases between. This CDR3 is CSVDAAAQETQYF. The CDR3 DNA is TGCAGCGTTGATGCTGCGGCTCAAGAGACCCAGTACTTC.

The chain recombines TRBV7-9 with TRBJ1-2; 8 nucleotides agree with TRBD1. Germline CDR1 SEHNR, CDR2 FQNEAQ (reference sequence). The CDR3 consists of 17 residues. V lost 1 base, J lost 7 bases, and 14 bases stayed unmatched. For the CDR3, the DNA is TGTGCCAGCAGCTTAGAGTCTTCGGGCAGGGGGCGTGGTGGCTACACCTTC. Translated: CASSLESSGRGRGGYTF.

This clone came up a few times. The chain joins TRBV11-2 to TRBJ1-1; 10 bases are a match to TRBD1. The CDR3 has 16 amino acids. V shed 5 bases and J 1 base; nucleotides not matched to a gene: 7. Germline V gives CDR1 SGHAT, CDR2 FQNNGV. CDR3 region: CASSVHDRGRNTEAFF. The CDR3 nucleotides are TGTGCCAGCAGCGTACACGACAGGGGGCGGAACACTGAAGCTTTCTTT.

A word on this clone: This sample also contains other DNA sequences that code for the same CDR3. V usage is TRBV7-2 and J usage is TRBJ2-1, with no clear D. Looked up from germline, CDR1 is SGHTA and CDR2 is FQGNSA. This CDR3 spans 14 amino acids. V lost 3 bases and J 0 bases, leaving 6 bases between the germline ends. The CDR3, as DNA: TGTGCCAGCAGCTTGGTGGGCTCCTACAATGAGCAGTTCTTC. This translates into CASSLVGSYNEQFF.

V gene TRBV28 combines with J gene TRBJ2-6; D assignment may be TRBD1 or TRBD2 (6 bases each). The CDR3 totals 18 residues. Germline lookup yields CDR1 MDHEN and CDR2 SYDVKM. V lost 5 bases and J 3 bases, leaving 20 bases between the germline ends. CDR3 DNA sequence: TGTGCCAGCAGTCTAGCGAGGACAGCCGTCCGTGGGGCCAACGTCCTGACTTTC. This codes for CASSLARTAVRGANVLTF.

The chain couples TRBV18 to TRBJ2-5, with 12 bases fitting TRBD2. With V trimmed by 1 base and J by 0 bases, 0 bases remained unmatched. The length of the CDR3 is 16 residues. The V gene's germline CDR1 is KGHSH and CDR2 LQKENI. The CDR3 region is CASSPRTSGDQETQYF. The CDR3 nucleotides are TGTGCCAGCTCACCACGGACTAGCGGGGACCAAGAGACCCAGTACTTC. The entire variable domain, with the rest obtained from reference TRBV18 and TRBJ2-5, is as follows: NAGVMQNPRHLVRRRGQEARLRCSPMKGHSHVYWYRQLPEEGLKFMVYLQKENIIDESGMPKERFSAEFPKEGPSILRIQQVVRGDSAAYFCASSPRTSGDQETQYFGPGTRLLVL.

The CDR3 DNA is TGTGCCAGCAGTTATTCGGACAGGTTTGGCTACACCTTC. It codes for CASSYSDRFGYTF. The chain combines TRBV28 with TRBJ1-2, with 7 bases lining up with TRBD1. Trimming at V came to 4 bases and at J to 7 bases, leaving 6 bases not matched to a gene. CDR3 length: 13 amino acids. Per the germline V gene, CDR1 is MDHEN and CDR2 is SYDVKM.

Only a few counts were recorded for this clone. The chain joins TRBV4-3 to TRBJ1-5; D is uncertain. This CDR3 contains 16 residues. In germline, CDR1 is LGHNA, CDR2 YSLEER. Trimming stripped 0 bases from V and 4 bases from J, with 13 bases between. The CDR3 nucleotides are TGCGCCAGCAGCCAAGATCTCTCCCCAGTAAATCAGCCCCAGCATTTT. Translating gives CASSQDLSPVNQPQHF.

This clone appeared a few times. The rearrangement joins TRBV11-3 to TRBJ2-7; the D is unclear. The germline CDR1 and CDR2 sequences are SGHNT and YENEEA. V lost 2 bases, J lost 0 bases, and 23 bases lay in between. This CDR3 region has 19 residues. The CDR3 loop is CASSLKISSGPDFSYEQYF. The CDR3 region has the DNA TGTGCCAGCAGCTTAAAAATCTCCTCCGGGCCCGATTTCTCCTACGAGCAGTACTTC. The whole variable domain, filled in from reference TRBV11-3 and TRBJ2-7, reads EAGVVQSPRYKIIEKKQPVAFWCNPISGHNTLYWYLQNLGQGPELLIRYENEEAVDDSQLPKDRFSAERLKGVDSTLKIQPAELGDSAVYLCASSLKISSGPDFSYEQYFGPGTRLTVT.

V usage is TRBV2 and J usage is TRBJ1-1; unclear D gene. Germline V gives CDR1 SNHLY, CDR2 FYNNEI. The germline V and J ends were trimmed by 6 bases and 1 base, with 9 bases remaining between them. The CDR3 has 13 amino acids. The CDR3 loop reads CASRQTPNTEAFF. CDR3 sequence (DNA): TGTGCCAGCAGACAGACACCGAACACTGAAGCTTTCTTT.

In this sample, this clone turned up a few times. The V gene is TRBV6-1, the J gene TRBJ2-7; TRBD1 matches at 10 bases. The CDR3 runs to 14 residues. Trimming took 6 bases from V and 3 from J; bases not matched to a gene: 5. Germline V gives CDR1 MNHNS, CDR2 SASEGT. The CDR3, as DNA: TGTGCCAGCAGGCCCGGGACAGGGGTCTACGAGCAGTACTTC. Amino acids: CASRPGTGVYEQYF.

The genes are TRBV5-6 and TRBJ1-2; TRBD1 agrees at 8 bases. Germline assignment: CDR1 SGHDT and CDR2 YYEEEE. Trimming at V came to 2 bases and at J to 7 bases, leaving 1 base not matched to a gene. CDR3 length: 12 residues. DNA for the CDR3: TGTGCCAGCAGCTTCAGGGGGCTTGGCTACACCTTC. It codes for CASSFRGLGYTF. The full variable domain, its missing parts supplied by reference TRBV5-6 and TRBJ1-2, is DAGVTQSPTHLIKTRGQQVTLRCSPKSGHDTVSWYQQALGQGPQFIFQYYEEEERQRGNFPDRFSGHQFPNYSSELNVNALLLGDSALYLCASSFRGLGYTFGSGTRLTVV.

In its sample, this clone was seen a few times. The J gene is TRBJ1-4, the V gene TRBV4-1; perhaps TRBD1 as D (6 bases). This CDR3 comprises 12 residues. V was pared by 4 bases and J by 12 bases, with 12 bases between. Germline values: CDR1 MGHRA, CDR2 YSYEKL. The CDR3 spells CASSPRGAELFF. The CDR3 DNA follows: TGCGCCAGCAGCCCTCGGGGGGCCGAACTGTTTTTT.

The J gene is TRBJ1-3, the V gene TRBV6-5; no clear D. CDR1 is MNHEY and CDR2 is SVGAGI in the germline V gene. CDR3 length: 15 residues. Between the trimmed V and J ends, which lost 0 bases and 3 bases, there was a span of 9 bases. CDR3 protein: CASSYSYSFGNTIYF. The DNA of the CDR3 is TGTGCCAGCAGTTACTCGTACAGCTTTGGAAACACCATATATTTT.

V gene TRBV21-1 combines with J gene TRBJ2-1; TRBD2 is the table's D call and was not checked against the DNA. TRBV21-1 is labeled a pseudogene. The CDR3 loop spans 15 amino acids. In DNA form, the CDR3 reads TGTGCCAGCAGCAAAGGTGGGAGGGCCTGCAATGAGCAGTTCTTC. The encoded protein is CASSKGGRACNEQFF.

The chain employs TRBV6-1 and TRBJ1-5; D call uncertain. V dropped 7 bases and J dropped 0 bases, with 10 bases sitting between them. CDR3 length: 14 residues. Per germline, CDR1 MNHNS and CDR2 SASEGT. CDR3 sequence: CASIRGNSNQPQHF. CDR3 coding DNA: TGTGCCAGCATTAGAGGCAATAGCAATCAGCCCCAGCATTTT.

V gene TRBV9 combines with J gene TRBJ2-7; TRBD2 matches at 10 bases. This CDR3 comprises 16 residues. V shed 0 bases and J 4 bases; nucleotides not matched to a gene: 7. Germline CDR1 is SGDLS and CDR2 is YYNGEE. CDR3 in amino acids: CASSVGPSGSRYEQYF. For the CDR3, the DNA is TGTGCCAGCAGCGTAGGGCCTAGCGGGAGTAGGTACGAGCAGTACTTC.

The genes are TRBV7-8 and TRBJ1-2, with a tentative D call TRBD1 (6 bases). Trimming shortened V by 7 bases and J by 4 bases, and 10 bases separated the two germline ends. The CDR3 has 12 amino acids. Germline CDR1 reads SGHVS; CDR2 reads FQNEAQ. For the CDR3, the DNA is TGTGCCAGCACCGGGGGCGGCTATGGCTACACCTTC. Protein: CASTGGGYGYTF.

This clone was seen only a few times. The V call is TRBV2, the J call TRBJ2-7; D is unclear. CDR3 length: 12 residues. With 7 bases removed from V and 7 bases from J, the gap between germline ends came to 14 bases. CDR1 is SNHLY and CDR2 is FYNNEI in the germline V gene. Here the CDR3 reads CASNDGQREQYF. For the CDR3, the DNA is TGTGCCAGCAACGATGGGCAGAGGGAGCAGTACTTC.